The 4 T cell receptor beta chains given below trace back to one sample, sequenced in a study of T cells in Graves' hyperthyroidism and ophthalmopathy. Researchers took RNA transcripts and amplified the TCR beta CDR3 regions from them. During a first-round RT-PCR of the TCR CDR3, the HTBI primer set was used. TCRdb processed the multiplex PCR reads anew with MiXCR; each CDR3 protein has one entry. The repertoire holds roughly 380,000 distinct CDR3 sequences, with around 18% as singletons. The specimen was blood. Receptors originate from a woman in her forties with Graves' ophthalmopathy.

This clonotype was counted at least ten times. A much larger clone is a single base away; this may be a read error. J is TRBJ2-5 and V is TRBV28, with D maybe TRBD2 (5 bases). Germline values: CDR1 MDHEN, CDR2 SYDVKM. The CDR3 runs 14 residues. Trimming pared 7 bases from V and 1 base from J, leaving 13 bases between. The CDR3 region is CASKSGGCQETQYF. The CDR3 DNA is TGTGCCAGCAAATCCGGCGGGTGCCAAGAGACCCAGTACTTC.

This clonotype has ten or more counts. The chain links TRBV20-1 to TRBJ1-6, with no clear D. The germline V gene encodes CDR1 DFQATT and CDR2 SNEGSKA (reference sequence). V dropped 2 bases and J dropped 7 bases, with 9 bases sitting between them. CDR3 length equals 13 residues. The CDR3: CSARQIQNSPLHF. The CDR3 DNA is TGCAGTGCTAGACAGATCCAAAATTCACCCCTCCACTTT.

The CDR3 bases are TGTGCCAGCAGTTACGCCAGTCAAGAGACCCAGTACTTC. It is translated as CASSYASQETQYF. V usage is TRBV6-5 and J usage is TRBJ2-5; D is uncertain. The germline V and J ends were trimmed by 2 bases and 2 bases, with 6 bases remaining between them. This CDR3 contains 13 residues. CDR1 and CDR2 (germline): MNHEY, SVGAGI.

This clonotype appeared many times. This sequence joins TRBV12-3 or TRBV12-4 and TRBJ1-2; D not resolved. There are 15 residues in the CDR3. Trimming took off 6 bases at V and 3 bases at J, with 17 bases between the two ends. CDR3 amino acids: CASSPRALGDYGYTF. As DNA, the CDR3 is TGTGCCAGCAGCCCGAGGGCCCTCGGTGACTATGGCTACACCTTC.